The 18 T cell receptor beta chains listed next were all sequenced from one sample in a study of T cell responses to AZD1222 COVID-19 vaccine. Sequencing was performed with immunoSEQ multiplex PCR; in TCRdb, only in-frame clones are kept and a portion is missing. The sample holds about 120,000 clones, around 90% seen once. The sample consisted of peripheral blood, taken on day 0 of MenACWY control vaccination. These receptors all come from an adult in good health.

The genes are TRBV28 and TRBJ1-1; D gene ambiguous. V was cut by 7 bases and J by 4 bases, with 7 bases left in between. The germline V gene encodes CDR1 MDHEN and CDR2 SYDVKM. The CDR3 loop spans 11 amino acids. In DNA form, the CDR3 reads TGTGCCAGCACTATGGGCACTGAAGCTTTCTTT. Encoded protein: CASTMGTEAFF.

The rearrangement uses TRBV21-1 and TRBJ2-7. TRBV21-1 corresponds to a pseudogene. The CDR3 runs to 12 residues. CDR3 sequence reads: CASPRMVGKVTV. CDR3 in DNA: TGTGCCAGCCCCCGAATGGTGGGTAAGGTAACCGTC.

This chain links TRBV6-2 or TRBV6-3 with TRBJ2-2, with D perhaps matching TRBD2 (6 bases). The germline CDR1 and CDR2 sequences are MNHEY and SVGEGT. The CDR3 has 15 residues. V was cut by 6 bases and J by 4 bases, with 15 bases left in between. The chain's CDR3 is CASSLREWATGELFF. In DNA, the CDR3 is TGTGCCAGCAGCCTCCGGGAGTGGGCCACCGGGGAGCTGTTTTTT.

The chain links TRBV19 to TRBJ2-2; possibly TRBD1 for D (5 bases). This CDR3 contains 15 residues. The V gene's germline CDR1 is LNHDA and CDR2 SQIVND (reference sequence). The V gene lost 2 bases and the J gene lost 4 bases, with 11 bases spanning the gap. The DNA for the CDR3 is TGTGCCAGTAGTATATTAAGGGGAATCACCGGGGAGCTGTTTTTT. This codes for CASSILRGITGELFF.

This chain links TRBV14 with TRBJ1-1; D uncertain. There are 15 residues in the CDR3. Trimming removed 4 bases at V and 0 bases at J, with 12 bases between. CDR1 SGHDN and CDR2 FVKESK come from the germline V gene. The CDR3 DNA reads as TGTGCCAGCAGCCCCCGAAAGCCTATGAACACTGAAGCTTTCTTT. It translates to CASSPRKPMNTEAFF.

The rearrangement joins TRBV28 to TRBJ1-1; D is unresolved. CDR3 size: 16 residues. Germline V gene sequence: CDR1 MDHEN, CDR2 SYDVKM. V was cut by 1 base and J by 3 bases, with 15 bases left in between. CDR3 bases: TGTGCCAGCAGTTTATTTCGCGGGCGCGGAGACACTGAAGCTTTCTTT. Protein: CASSLFRGRGDTEAFF.

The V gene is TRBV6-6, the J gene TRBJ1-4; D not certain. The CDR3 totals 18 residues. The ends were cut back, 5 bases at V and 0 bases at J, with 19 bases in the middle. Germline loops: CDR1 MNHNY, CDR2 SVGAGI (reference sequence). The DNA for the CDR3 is TGTGCCAGCAGTGGATCGGAGGCGGGGTTTGCAACTAATGAAAAACTGTTTTTT. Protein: CASSGSEAGFATNEKLFF.

Written as DNA, the CDR3 is TGTGCCAGCAGAACAGGGACGGAGACCCAGTACTTC. Encoded protein: CASRTGTETQYF. J is TRBJ2-5 and V is TRBV6-8; D is possibly TRBD1 (6 bases). CDR3 length: 12 residues. V was shortened by 6 bases and J by 5 bases, with 10 bases between the two germline ends. From germline, CDR1 is MNHGY and CDR2 SAAAGT.

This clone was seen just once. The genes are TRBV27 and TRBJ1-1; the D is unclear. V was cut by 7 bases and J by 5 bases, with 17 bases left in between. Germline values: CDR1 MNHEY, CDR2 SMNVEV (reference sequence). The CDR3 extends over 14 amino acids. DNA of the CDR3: TGTGCCAGCAAAGGGCTCAGGACGTTGACTGAAGCTTTCTTT. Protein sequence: CASKGLRTLTEAFF.

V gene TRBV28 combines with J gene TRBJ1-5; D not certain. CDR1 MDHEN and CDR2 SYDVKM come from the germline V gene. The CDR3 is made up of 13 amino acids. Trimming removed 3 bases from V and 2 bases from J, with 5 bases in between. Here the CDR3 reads CASSFLGNQPQHF. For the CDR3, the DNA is TGTGCCAGCAGTTTTTTAGGCAATCAGCCCCAGCATTTT.

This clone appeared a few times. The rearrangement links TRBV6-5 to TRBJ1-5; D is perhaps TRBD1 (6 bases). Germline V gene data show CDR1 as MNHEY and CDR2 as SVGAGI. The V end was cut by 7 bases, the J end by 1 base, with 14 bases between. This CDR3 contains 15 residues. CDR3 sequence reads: CASTIMDRSNQPQHF. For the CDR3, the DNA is TGTGCCAGCACTATTATGGACAGAAGCAATCAGCCCCAGCATTTT.

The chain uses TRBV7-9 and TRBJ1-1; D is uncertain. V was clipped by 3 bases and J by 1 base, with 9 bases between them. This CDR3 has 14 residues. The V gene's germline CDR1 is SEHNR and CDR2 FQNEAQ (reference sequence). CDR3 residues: CASSLDWENTEAFF. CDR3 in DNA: TGTGCCAGCAGCTTGGACTGGGAGAACACTGAAGCTTTCTTT.

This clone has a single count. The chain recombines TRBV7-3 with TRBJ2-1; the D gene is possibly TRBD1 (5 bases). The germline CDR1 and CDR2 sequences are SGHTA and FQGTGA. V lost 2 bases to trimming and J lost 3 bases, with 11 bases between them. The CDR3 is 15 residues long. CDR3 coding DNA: TGTGCCAGCAGCTTAGGCACAGGTGTCTACAATGAGCAGTTCTTC. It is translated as CASSLGTGVYNEQFF.

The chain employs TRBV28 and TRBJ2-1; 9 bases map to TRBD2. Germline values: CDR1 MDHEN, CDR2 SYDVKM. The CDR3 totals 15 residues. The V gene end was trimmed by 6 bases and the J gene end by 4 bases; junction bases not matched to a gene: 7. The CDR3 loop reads CASSSGLAVYNEQFF. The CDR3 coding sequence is TGTGCCAGCAGCTCGGGACTAGCAGTTTACAATGAGCAGTTCTTC.

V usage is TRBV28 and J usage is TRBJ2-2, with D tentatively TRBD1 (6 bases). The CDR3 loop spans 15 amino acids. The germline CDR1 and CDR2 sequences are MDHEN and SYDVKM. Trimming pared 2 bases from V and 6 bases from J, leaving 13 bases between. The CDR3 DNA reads TGTGCCAGCAGTTTAGGTGCAGAGGGGGCCGGGGAGCTGTTTTTT. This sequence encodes CASSLGAEGAGELFF.

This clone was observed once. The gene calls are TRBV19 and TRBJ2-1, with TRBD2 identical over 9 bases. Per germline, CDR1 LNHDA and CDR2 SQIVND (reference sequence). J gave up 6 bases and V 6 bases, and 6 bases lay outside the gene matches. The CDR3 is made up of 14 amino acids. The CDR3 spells CASRLAGTGNEQFF. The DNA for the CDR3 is TGTGCCAGTAGGCTAGCGGGAACAGGCAATGAGCAGTTCTTC.

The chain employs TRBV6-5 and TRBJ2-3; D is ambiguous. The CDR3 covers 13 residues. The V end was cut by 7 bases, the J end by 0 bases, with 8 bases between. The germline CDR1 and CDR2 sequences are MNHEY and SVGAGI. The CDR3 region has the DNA TGTGCCAGCAAAGATGTTAGCACAGATACGCAGTATTTT. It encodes CASKDVSTDTQYF.

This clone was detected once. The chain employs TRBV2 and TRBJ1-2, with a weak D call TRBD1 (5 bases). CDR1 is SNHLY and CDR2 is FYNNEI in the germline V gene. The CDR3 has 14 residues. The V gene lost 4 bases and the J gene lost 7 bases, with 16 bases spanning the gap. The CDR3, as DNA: TGTGCCAGCAGTGGGGACTCTGGATGGTCTGGCTACACCTTC. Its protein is CASSGDSGWSGYTF.